The 9 T cell receptor beta chains below all came from one sample that was sequenced in a study of breast tumors, draining lymph nodes, adjacent tissues. Each CDR3 protein gets one entry after TCRdb re-called the multiplex PCR reads with MiXCR. The table records around 230,000 distinct CDR3 sequences, 32% of them present only once. Samples came from axillary lymph nodes draining the breast cancer. Source material: axillary lymph node tissue. The receptors shown here come from a female donor with breast cancer. Some clones in this sample may be carry-over from other donors' samples.

This clonotype was seen repeatedly, ten times or more. The V and J genes are TRBV20-1 and TRBJ2-7; 10 bases align to TRBD2. V dropped 4 bases and J dropped 2; count of bases not matched to a gene: 2. Germline-derived CDR1 and CDR2 are DFQATT and SNEGSKA (reference sequence). This CDR3 has 13 residues. CDR3 DNA sequence: TGCAGTGCTACTAGCGGGGGTACCTACGAGCAGTACTTC. Translated: CSATSGGTYEQYF.

This clonotype came up many times. The chain joins TRBV9 to TRBJ2-1; 10 bases are shared with TRBD1. This CDR3 contains 15 residues. Germline CDR1 and CDR2: SGDLS and YYNGEE. Trimming cost V 4 bases and J 4 bases; bases outside gene matches: 5. The CDR3 protein is CASSTTGGGYNEQFF. The CDR3 coding sequence is TGTGCCAGCAGCACGACAGGGGGCGGTTACAATGAGCAGTTCTTC.

This clonotype was seen only a few times. The gene calls are TRBV19 and TRBJ1-1, with D maybe TRBD1 (6 bases). The CDR3 runs 13 residues. The V end was cut by 4 bases, the J end by 5 bases, with 11 bases between. Germline V gene sequence: CDR1 LNHDA, CDR2 SQIVND (reference sequence). The CDR3 DNA reads as TGTGCCAGTAGTACAACCGGGACAACTGAAGCTTTCTTT. It yields the protein CASSTTGTTEAFF.

This clonotype was counted ten times or more. One end of the junction fails to match germline, which may point to a read error. V is TRBV6-5 and J is TRBJ2-7; D remains ambiguous. From germline, CDR1 is MNHEY and CDR2 SVGAGI. The CDR3 has 15 residues. CDR3 residues: CASSHSLLGPYEQYF. The CDR3 coding sequence is TGTGCCAGCAGTCACTCGTTGTTGGGTCCCTACGAGCAGTACTTC.

The chain carries TRBV18 and TRBJ2-3; TRBD2 aligns across 8 bases. Germline values: CDR1 KGHSH, CDR2 LQKENI. Trimming took 8 bases from V and 5 from J; bases not matched to a gene: 15. The CDR3 is 16 amino acids. The DNA for the CDR3 is TGTGCCAGCAGTTTCTTACTGGCGGGAGGACTAGATACGCAGTATTTT. Translation gives CASSFLLAGGLDTQYF.

The chain combines TRBV2 with TRBJ2-2; a possible D gene is TRBD2 (6 bases). V was pared by 6 bases and J by 4 bases, with 12 bases between. Germline V gene data show CDR1 as SNHLY and CDR2 as FYNNEI. This CDR3 contains 14 residues. The CDR3 here is CASSGGGGTGELFF. CDR3 bases: TGTGCCAGCAGCGGGGGTGGGGGCACCGGGGAGCTGTTTTTT.

This clonotype was seen ten or more times. Germline and junction disagree at one end, which may indicate a read error. This chain uses TRBV7-2 with TRBJ2-7; TRBD2 aligns across 8 bases. The CDR3 length is 16 residues. Germline V lookup: CDR1 SGHTA, CDR2 FQGNSA. In DNA, the CDR3 is TGTGCCAGCAGTTTAGAGTCCCTAGCGGGCTCCTACGAGCAGTACTTC. The encoded protein is CASSLESLAGSYEQYF. The variable domain in full, completed from reference TRBV7-2 and TRBJ2-7, reads GAGVSQSPSNKVTEKGKDVELRCDPISGHTALYWYRQSLGQGLEFLIYFQGNSAPDKSGLPSDRFSAERTGGSVSTLTIQRTQQEDSAVYLCASSLESLAGSYEQYFGPGTRLTVT.

Points on this clonotype: A junction boundary mismatches the germline segment, possibly from a read error. The chain has TRBV7-9 and TRBJ2-1; no reliable D call. This CDR3 has 14 amino acids. Germline CDR1 SEHNR, CDR2 FQNEAQ (reference sequence). CDR3 sequence: CSSSLMSTYNEQSF. As DNA, the CDR3 is TGTTCCAGCAGCTTAATGAGCACCTACAATGAGCAGTCCTTC.

With regard to this clonotype: The junction and the germline gene differ at one end; a read error may be behind it. V gene TRBV19 combines with J gene TRBJ2-3; the D gene is possibly TRBD1 (5 bases). The CDR3 is made up of 14 amino acids. Germline loops: CDR1 LNHDA, CDR2 SQIVND (reference sequence). The DNA of the CDR3 is TGTGCCAGTAGTCTAGGGGCGAACACAGGTACGCAGTATTTT. Its protein product is CASSLGANTGTQYF.